This T cell receptor (beta chain) is from a study of T cell changes during pregnancy in multiple sclerosis. The V gene end was trimmed by 1 base and the J gene end by 7 bases; junction bases not matched to a gene: 2. The V gene's germline CDR1 is SEHNR and CDR2 FQNEAQ (reference sequence). The CDR3 extends over 13 amino acids. Sequencing was performed with immunoSEQ multiplex PCR; in TCRdb, only in-frame clones are kept and a portion is missing. This repertoire shows under 90,000 clones, roughly 92% found once; its top ten account for roughly 3.3%. This sequence was found in a female donor in good health, enrolled as a control in a pregnancy study. V gene TRBV7-9 combines with J gene TRBJ1-2; 8 nucleotides line up with TRBD1. Material: peripheral blood, obtained after pregnancy. The CDR3 DNA reads as TGTGCCAGCAGCTTAGAGACAGGGGTTGGCTACACCTTC. It specifies CASSLETGVGYTF.